This T cell receptor beta chain was captured by sequencing in a study of PD-1 and CTLA-4 blockade in melanoma. Germline-derived CDR1 and CDR2 are SGHNT and YYREEE (reference sequence). Between the trimmed V and J ends, which lost 9 bases and 5 bases, there was a span of 20 bases. This CDR3 is built from 14 residues. The data were produced by immunoSEQ multiplex PCR, yet TCRdb's version contains in-frame clones alone and is incomplete. The data contain tens of thousands of clones, approximately 89% of them singletons. This specimen consisted of CD8+ T cells from peripheral blood, obtained from a patient given anti-PD-1 treatment. The receptor's source is a human donor with melanoma. The chain couples TRBV5-4 to TRBJ2-5; D is possibly TRBD2 (5 bases). The CDR3 region is CATAPAGLGETQYF. The CDR3 DNA is TGTGCCACCGCGCCCGCGGGCTTGGGGGAGACCCAGTACTTC.